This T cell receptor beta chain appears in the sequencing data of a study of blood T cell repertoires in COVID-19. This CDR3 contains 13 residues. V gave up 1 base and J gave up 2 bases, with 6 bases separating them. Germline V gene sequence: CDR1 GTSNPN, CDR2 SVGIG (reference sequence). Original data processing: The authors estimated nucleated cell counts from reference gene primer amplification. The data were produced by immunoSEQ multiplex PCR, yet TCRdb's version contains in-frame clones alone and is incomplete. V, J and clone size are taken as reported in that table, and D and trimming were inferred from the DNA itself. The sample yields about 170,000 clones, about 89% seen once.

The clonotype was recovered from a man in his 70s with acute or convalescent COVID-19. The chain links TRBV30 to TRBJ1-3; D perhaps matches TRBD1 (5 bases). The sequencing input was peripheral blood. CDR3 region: CAWSGGAGNTIYF. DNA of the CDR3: TGTGCCTGGAGTGGGGGGGCTGGAAACACCATATATTTT.